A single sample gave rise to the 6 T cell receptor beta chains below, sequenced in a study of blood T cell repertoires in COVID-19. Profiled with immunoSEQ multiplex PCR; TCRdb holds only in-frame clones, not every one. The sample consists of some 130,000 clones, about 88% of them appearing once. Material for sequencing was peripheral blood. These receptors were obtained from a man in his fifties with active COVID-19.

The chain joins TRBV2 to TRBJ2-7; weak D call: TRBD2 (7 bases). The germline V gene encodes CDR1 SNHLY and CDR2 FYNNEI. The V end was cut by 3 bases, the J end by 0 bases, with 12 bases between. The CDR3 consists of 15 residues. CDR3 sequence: CASSDGGGSSYEQYV. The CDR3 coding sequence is TGTGCCAGCAGTGACGGGGGCGGGAGCTCCTACGAGCAGTACGTC.

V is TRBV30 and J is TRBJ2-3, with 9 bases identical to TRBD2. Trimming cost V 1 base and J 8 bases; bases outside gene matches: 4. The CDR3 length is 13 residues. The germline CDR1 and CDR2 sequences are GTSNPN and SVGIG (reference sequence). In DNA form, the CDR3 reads TGTGCCTGGAGTGCAGCGGGAGGAGGTACGCAGTATTTT. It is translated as CAWSAAGGGTQYF.

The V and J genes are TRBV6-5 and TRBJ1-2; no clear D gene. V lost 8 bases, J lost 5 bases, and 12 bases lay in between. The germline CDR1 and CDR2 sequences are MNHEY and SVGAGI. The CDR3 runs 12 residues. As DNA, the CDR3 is TGTGCCAGCCTTTGGAGTCGGTATGGCTACACCTTC. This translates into CASLWSRYGYTF.

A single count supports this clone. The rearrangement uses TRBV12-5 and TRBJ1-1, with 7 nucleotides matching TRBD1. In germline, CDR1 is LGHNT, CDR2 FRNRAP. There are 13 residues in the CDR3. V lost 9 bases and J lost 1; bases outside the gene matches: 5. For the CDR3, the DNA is TGTGCTAGCCAGGGACAGACGAACACTGAAGCTTTCTTT. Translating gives CASQGQTNTEAFF.

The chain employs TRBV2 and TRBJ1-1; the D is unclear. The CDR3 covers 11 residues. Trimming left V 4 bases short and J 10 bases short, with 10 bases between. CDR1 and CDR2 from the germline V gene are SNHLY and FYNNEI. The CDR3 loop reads CASSVDKRAFF. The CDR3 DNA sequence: TGTGCCAGCAGTGTTGACAAAAGAGCTTTCTTT.

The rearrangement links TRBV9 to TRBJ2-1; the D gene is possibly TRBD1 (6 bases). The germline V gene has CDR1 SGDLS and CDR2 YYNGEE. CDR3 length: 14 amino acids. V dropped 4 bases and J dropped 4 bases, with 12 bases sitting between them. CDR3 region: CASSPTTGYNEQFF. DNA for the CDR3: TGTGCCAGCAGCCCAACGACAGGTTACAATGAGCAGTTCTTC. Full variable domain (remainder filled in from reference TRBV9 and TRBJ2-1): DSGVTQTPKHLITATGQRVTLRCSPRSGDLSVYWYQQSLDQGLQFLIQYYNGEERAKGNILERFSAQQFPDLHSELNLSSLELGDSALYFCASSPTTGYNEQFFGPGTRLTVL.